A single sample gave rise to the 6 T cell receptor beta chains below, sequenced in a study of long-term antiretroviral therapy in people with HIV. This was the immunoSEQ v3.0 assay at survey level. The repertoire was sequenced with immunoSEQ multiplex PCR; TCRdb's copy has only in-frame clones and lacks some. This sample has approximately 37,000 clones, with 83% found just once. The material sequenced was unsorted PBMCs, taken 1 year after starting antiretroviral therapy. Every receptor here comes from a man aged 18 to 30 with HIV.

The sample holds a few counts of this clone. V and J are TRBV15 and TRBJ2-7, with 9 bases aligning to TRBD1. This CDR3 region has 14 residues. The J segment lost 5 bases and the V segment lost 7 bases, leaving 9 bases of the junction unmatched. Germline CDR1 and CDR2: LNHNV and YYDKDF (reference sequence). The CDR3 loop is CATNEPGQGHEQYF. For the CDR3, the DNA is TGTGCCACCAATGAGCCGGGACAGGGCCACGAGCAGTACTTC.

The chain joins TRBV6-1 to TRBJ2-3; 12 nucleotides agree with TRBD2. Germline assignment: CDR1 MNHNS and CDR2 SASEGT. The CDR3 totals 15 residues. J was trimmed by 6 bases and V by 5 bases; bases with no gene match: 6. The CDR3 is CASSTGLAGSDTQYF. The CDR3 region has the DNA TGTGCCAGCAGTACTGGACTAGCGGGGTCTGATACGCAGTATTTT.

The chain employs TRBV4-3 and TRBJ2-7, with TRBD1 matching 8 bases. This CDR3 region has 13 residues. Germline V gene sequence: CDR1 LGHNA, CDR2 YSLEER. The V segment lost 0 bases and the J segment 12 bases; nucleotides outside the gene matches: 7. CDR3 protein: CASSQEIWGQVYF. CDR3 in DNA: TGCGCCAGCAGCCAAGAGATATGGGGACAGGTGTACTTC.

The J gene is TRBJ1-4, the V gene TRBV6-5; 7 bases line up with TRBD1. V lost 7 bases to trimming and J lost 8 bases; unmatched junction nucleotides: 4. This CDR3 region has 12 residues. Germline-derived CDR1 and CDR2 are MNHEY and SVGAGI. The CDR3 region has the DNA TGTGCCAGCACCTCGGACAGGGAAAAACTGTTTTTT. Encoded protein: CASTSDREKLFF.

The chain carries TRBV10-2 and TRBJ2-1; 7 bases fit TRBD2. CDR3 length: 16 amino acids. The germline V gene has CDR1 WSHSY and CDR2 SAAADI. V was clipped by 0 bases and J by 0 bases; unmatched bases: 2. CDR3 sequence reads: CASSESGRSSYNEQFF. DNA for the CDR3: TGCGCCAGCAGTGAGTCCGGGAGGAGCTCCTACAATGAGCAGTTCTTC.

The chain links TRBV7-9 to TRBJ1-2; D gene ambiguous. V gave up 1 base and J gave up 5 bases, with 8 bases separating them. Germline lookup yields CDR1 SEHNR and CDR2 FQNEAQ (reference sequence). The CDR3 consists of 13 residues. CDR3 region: CASSLERLYGYTF. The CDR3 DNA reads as TGTGCCAGCAGCTTAGAGCGCTTATATGGCTACACCTTC.